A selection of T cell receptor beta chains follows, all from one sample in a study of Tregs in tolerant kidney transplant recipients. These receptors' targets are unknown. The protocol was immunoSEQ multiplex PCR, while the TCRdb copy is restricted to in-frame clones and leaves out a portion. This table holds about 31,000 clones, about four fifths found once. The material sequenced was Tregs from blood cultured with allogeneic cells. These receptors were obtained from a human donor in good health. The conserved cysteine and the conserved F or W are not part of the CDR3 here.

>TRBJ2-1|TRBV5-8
ASSLRARTYNEQF
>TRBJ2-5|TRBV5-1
ASSLGLTSGPEETQY
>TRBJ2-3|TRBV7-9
ASSFGSGYDTQY
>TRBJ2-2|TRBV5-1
ASSFMGSTGELF
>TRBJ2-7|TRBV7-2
ASRPIRQGFYEQY
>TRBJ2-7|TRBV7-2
ASSLGQFLSYEQY
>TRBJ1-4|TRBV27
ASSSTPEKLF
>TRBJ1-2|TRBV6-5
ARGKAAGGGYT
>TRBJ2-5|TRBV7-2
ASSPRETQY
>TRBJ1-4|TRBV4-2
ASSPAQGGSEKLF
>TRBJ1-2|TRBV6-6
ASSHGTRDGYT
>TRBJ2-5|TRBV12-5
ASGLSSGSGETQY
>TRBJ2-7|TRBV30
AWRKSQLTYEQY
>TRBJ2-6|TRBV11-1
ASSRSGGGYGANVLT
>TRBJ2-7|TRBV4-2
ASSLGLAGYEQY
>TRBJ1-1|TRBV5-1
ASSLQGFGTEAF
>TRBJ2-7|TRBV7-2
ASSLAGTVAYEQY
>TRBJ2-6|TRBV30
AWSVQPSGANVLT
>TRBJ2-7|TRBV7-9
ASSPGYYEQY
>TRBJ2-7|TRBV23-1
ASSQSSGPYYEQY
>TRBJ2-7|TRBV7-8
ASSSGGSGDYEQY
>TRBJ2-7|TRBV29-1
SVGRDREQY
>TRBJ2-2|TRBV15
ATSRGLNTGELF
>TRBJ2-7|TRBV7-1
ASSPAGAGYEQY
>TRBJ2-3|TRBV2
ASIGDRGTDTQY
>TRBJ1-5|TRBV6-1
ASSERRGNQPQH
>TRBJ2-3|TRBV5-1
ASSSDREGTDTQY
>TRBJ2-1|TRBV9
ASSAREGRRDEQF
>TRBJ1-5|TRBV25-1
ASSEFGLDQPQH
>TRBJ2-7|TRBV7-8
ASSLVPDYEQY
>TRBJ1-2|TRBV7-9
ASSLGSWSGGYT
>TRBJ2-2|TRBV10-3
AISESWSGGTSSAGELF
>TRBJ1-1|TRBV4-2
ASSQENYSYKEAF
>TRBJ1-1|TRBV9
ASSPQGNTEAF
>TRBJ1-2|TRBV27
ASSSYRGHGYT
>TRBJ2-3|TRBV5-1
ASSLLQYTDTQY
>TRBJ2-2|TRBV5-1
ASSLNPGELF
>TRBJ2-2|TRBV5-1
ASSPGTFAAGELF
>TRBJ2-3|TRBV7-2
ASSLDRSADTQY
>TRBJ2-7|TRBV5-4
ASSSSTSGGLYEQY
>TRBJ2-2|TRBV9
ASGLAGTGELF
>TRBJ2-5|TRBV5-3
ARSLVPDRFKTQY
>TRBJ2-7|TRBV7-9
ASSLSGVVNEQY
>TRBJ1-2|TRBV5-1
ASSGDFYGYT
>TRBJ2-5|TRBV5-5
ASSFGRRQETQY
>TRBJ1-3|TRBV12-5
ASQATTGASFSGNTIY
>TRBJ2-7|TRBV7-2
ASSNRRVYEQY
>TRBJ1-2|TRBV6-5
ASRRGGGYT
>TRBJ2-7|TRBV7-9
ASSLAISGIDYEQY
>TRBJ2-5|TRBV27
ASRLTSGGGQETQY
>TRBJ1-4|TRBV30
AWSPGGLELF
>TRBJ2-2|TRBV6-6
ASSYAGDSQELF
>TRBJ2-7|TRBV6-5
ASSYLGDRGYEQY